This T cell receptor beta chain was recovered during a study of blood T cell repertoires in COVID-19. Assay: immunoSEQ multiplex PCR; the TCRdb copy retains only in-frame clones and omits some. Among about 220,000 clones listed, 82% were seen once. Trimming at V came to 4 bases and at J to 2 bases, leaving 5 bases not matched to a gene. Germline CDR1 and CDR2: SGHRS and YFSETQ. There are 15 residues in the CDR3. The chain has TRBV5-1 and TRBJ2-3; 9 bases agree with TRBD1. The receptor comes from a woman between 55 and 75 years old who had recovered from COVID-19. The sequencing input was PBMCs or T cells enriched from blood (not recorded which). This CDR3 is CASSRGQGNTDTQYF. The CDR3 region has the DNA TGCGCCAGCAGCCGTGGACAGGGGAACACAGATACGCAGTATTTT.